This T cell receptor beta chain is drawn from a study of T cells in localized non-small cell lung cancer. Comment on this clone: Its antigen is unidentified.

Trimming removed 4 bases at V and 1 base at J, with 15 bases between. From germline, CDR1 is SGHRS and CDR2 YFSETQ. The CDR3 extends over 15 amino acids. General observations from the study: Sequence data derive from only one tumor region, so heterogeneity remains possible. Clonality of T cells reached its maximum in uninvolved adjacent lung, surpassing tumor. Longer overall survival was linked to higher blood T cell density. When the top 100 tumor clones were examined, a median about 60 of them also appeared in the adjacent lung, which was paired and uninvolved.

TCRdb keeps only in-frame clones here, not all; method: immunoSEQ multiplex PCR. The repertoire holds 20,000 to 30,000 clones, with 80% to 90% as singletons. The receptor comes from a woman between 35 and 70 years old with stage I lung adenocarcinoma. J is TRBJ2-7 and V is TRBV5-1, with D tentatively TRBD1 or TRBD2 (5 bases each). The sequencing here drew on peripheral blood, taken before any cancer treatment. The CDR3 loop reads CASSPGTAISYEQYF. CDR3 bases: TGCGCCAGCAGCCCGGGGACGGCCATATCCTACGAGCAGTACTTC.